The entry that follows covers one T cell receptor beta chain sequence. The sample comes from a study of blood T cell repertoires in COVID-19. The protocol was immunoSEQ multiplex PCR, while the TCRdb copy is restricted to in-frame clones and leaves out a portion. This sample has about 250,000 clones, with roughly 88% found just once. The CDR3 length is 16 residues. Germline CDR1 is MNHNS and CDR2 is SASEGT. J lost 1 base, V lost 4 bases, and 7 bases had no gene match. The specimen sequenced was peripheral blood. The clonotype originates from a woman aged 30 to 39 with COVID-19, enrolled during active disease. The V gene is TRBV6-1, the J gene TRBJ1-2, with TRBD1 matching over 9 bases. CDR3 DNA: TGTGCCAGCAGTGGAGCCGAGGGACAGGGTAACTATGGCTACACCTTC. Translating gives CASSGAEGQGNYGYTF.